This T cell receptor (beta chain) was captured in a study of OX40 agonist ivuxolimab in advanced cancers. Study overall: Hepatocellular carcinoma, melanoma, renal cell or head and neck cancer affected the dose-escalation patients. Three patients responded partially, comprising one with hepatocellular carcinoma and two with cutaneous melanoma.

Sequencing used immunoSEQ multiplex PCR; TCRdb keeps in-frame clones, though not all of them. The data hold fewer than 65,000 clones, with 75% to 90% observed a single time. Concerning this clone: Antigen unknown.

Study outcomes and limitations: Among the lowest levels of clonal expansion were found in partial responders at 0.1-3.0 mg/kg.

This CDR3 comprises 14 residues. Trimming cost V 6 bases and J 0 bases; bases outside gene matches: 4. Germline CDR1 and CDR2: SEHNR and FQNEAQ (reference sequence). This sequence joins TRBV7-9 and TRBJ1-1; 7 bases match TRBD1. The sequence derives from an adult with an advanced solid tumor such as melanoma, head and neck, liver or kidney cancer. The sample consisted of CD4+ or CD8+ T cells sorted from blood, taken in a trial of the OX40 agonist ivuxolimab. Here the CDR3 DNA reads TGTGCCAGCAGTTCGACAGGGTTGAACACTGAAGCTTTCTTT. It translates to CASSSTGLNTEAFF.